The rows below give T cell receptor beta chains drawn from one sample of a study of lymphopenia after photon versus proton radiotherapy. Repertoires were generated with immunoSEQ multiplex PCR, while TCRdb's copy carries only in-frame clones and drops some. The table shows some 41,000 clones, with approximately 87% occurring only once. The sequences come from peripheral blood, collected from a patient treated with photon-based radiotherapy. The receptors come from a man aged 45-65 years with gastric cancer. The CDR3 runs from the conserved cysteine through the conserved F or W. The D gene is left open where the match is weak. A row's size may be missing; if present it is once, few, many or a size class.

>TRBV7-6|NA|TRBJ1-3|NA
TGTGCCAGCAGCTTAGCAGGGGCTGGAAACACCATATATTTT
CASSLAGAGNTIYF
>TRBV7-2|NA|TRBJ1-2|NA
TGTGCCAGCAGCTTAGATTTGGGACGGGACTATGGCTACACCTTC
CASSLDLGRDYGYTF
>TRBV9|NA|TRBJ2-1|NA
TGTGCCAGCAGCGTAGACGGCTTGAACACCGGAGGGCAGTTCTTC
CASSVDGLNTGGQFF
>TRBV5-1|NA|TRBJ2-7|NA
TGCGCCAGCAGCTTGGACGGCTTCCTAGGGTACGAGCAGTACTTC
CASSLDGFLGYEQYF
>TRBV5-1|NA|TRBJ2-7|NA
TGCGCCAGCAGCTTGGTGGTCGCGCCCTACGAGCAGTACTTC
CASSLVVAPYEQYF
>TRBV27|NA|TRBJ1-1|NA
TGTGCCAGCAGTTTAATAGGGGGAATTGAAGCTTTCTTT
CASSLIGGIEAFF
>TRBV4-2|once|TRBJ1-1|NA
TGTGCCAGCAGCCCATCCGGGGCTTCTATAAGGGCTTTCTTT
CASSPSGASIRAFF
>TRBV5-6|NA|TRBJ2-2|NA
TGTGCCAGCAGCTTAAGTGACGGGGGGCCGGTCACCGGGGAGCTGTTTTTT
CASSLSDGGPVTGELFF
>TRBV19|NA|TRBJ2-1|TRBD2
TGTGCCAGTAGTATAGATCGGACTAGCGGGAGGGTCTATGCCAACAATGAGCAGTTCTTC
CASSIDRTSGRVYANNEQFF
>TRBV7-2|NA|TRBJ2-7|TRBD2
TGTGCCAGCAGCCTATTCGCGGGAGCTTACGAGCAGTACTTC
CASSLFAGAYEQYF
>TRBV5-1|few|TRBJ1-1|TRBD1
TGCGCCAGCAGCACCAGGGGGTTGAACACTGAAGCTTTCTTT
CASSTRGLNTEAFF
>TRBV7-7|NA|TRBJ2-5|TRBD2
TGTGCCAGCAGCTTAGTGGGACGGGGGGTTGGCGAGACCCAGTACTTC
CASSLVGRGVGETQYF
>TRBV6-6|NA|TRBJ2-7|NA
TGTGCCAGCACTCCCGTTCGGACCTCCTACGAGCAGTACTTC
CASTPVRTSYEQYF
>TRBV29-1|few|TRBJ1-1|TRBD1
TGCAGCCCCGGGACAGGTCGGCGGACTGGGGCGACTGAAGCTTTCTTT
CSPGTGRRTGATEAFF
>TRBV5-4|NA|TRBJ1-3|NA
TGTGCCAGCAGTCTCGCCGGGGGACCGGCAAACACCATATATTTT
CASSLAGGPANTIYF